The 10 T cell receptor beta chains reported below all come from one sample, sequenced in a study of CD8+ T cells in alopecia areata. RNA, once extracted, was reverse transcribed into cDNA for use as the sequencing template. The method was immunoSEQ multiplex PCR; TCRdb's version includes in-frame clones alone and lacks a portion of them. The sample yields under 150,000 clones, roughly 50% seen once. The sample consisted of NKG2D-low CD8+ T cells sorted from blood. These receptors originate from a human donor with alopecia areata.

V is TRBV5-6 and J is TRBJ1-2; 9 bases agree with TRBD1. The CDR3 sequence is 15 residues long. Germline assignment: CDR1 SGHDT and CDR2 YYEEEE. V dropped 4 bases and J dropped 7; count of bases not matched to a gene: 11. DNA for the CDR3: TGTGCCAGCAGCACCCTTGGACAGGGGATTGGTGGCTACACCTTC. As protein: CASSTLGQGIGGYTF.

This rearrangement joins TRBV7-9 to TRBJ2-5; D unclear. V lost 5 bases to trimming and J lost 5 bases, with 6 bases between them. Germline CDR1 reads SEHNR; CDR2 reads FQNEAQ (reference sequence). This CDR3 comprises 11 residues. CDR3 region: CASSHLETQYF. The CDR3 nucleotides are TGTGCCAGCAGCCACTTGGAGACCCAGTACTTC.

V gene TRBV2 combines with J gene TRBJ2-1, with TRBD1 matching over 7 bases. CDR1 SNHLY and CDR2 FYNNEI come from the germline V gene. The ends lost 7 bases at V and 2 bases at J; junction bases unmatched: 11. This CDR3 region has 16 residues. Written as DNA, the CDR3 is TGTGCCAGCATAGACCCCGGGACAGTTACCTACAATGAGCAGTTCTTC. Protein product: CASIDPGTVTYNEQFF.

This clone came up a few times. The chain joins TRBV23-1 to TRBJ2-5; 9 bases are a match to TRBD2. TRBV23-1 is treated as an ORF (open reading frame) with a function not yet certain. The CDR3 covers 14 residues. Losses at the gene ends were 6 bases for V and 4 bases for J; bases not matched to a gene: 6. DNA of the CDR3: TGCGCCAGCAGATTAGCGGGAGTTGTAGAGACCCAGTACTTC. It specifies CASRLAGVVETQYF.

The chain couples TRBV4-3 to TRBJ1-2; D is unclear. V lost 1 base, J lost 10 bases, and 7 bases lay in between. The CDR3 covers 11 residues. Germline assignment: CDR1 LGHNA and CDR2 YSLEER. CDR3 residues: CASSQVGVYTF. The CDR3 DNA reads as TGCGCCAGCAGCCAAGTCGGCGTCTACACCTTC.

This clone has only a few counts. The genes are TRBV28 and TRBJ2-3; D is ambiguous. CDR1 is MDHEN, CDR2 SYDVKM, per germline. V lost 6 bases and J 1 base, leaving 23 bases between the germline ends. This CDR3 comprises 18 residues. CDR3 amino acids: CASSPPAYVRHGTDTQYF. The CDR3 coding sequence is TGTGCCAGCAGCCCCCCTGCCTACGTGCGGCACGGCACAGATACGCAGTATTTT.

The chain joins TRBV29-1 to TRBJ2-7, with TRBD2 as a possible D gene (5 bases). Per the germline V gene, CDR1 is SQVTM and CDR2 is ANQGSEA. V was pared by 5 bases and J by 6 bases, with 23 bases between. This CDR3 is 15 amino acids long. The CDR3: CSVSSEDGREVEQYF. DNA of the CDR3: TGCAGCGTTTCATCGGAGGATGGGCGAGAAGTCGAGCAGTACTTC.

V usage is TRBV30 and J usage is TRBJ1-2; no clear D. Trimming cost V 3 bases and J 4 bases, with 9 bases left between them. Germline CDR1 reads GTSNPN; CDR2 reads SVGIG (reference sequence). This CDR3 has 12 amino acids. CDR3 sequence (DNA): TGTGCCTGGAGCGCGCAGCCCTATGGCTACACCTTC. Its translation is CAWSAQPYGYTF.

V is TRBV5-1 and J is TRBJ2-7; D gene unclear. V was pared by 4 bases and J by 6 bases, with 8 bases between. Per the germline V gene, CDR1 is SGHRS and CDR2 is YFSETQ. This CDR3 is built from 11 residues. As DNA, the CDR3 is TGCGCCAGCAGCGTCGGGCCCGAGCAGTACTTC. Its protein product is CASSVGPEQYF.

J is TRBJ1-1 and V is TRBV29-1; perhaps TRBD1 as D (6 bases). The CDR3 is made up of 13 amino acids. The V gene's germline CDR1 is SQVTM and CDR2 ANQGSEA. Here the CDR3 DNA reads TGCGGATCGCTCAGGGGACCGAACACTGAAGCTTTCTTT. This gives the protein CGSLRGPNTEAFF.